The 20 T cell receptor beta chains reported below all come from one sample, sequenced in a study of T cell responses to AZD1222 COVID-19 vaccine. The table came from immunoSEQ multiplex PCR; TCRdb's copy has only in-frame clones and leaves some out. Of around 140,000 clones listed, around 92% are singletons. The material was peripheral blood, obtained 28 days after the second AZD1222 dose. These receptors came from an adult who received the AZD1222 COVID-19 vaccine.

The J gene is TRBJ1-2, the V gene TRBV24-1, with D perhaps TRBD1 (6 bases). The V and J ends lost 0 bases and 7 bases respectively, with 11 bases between them. Germline V CDR1 and CDR2: KGHDR, SFDVKD. CDR3 length: 14 residues. The CDR3 loop reads CATSDLRRGSGYTF. CDR3 nucleotide sequence: TGTGCCACCAGTGATTTGCGCAGGGGCAGTGGCTACACCTTC.

The chain has TRBV5-1 and TRBJ1-2, with 8 bases aligning to TRBD1. From germline, CDR1 is SGHRS and CDR2 YFSETQ. This CDR3 region has 16 residues. V was clipped by 4 bases and J by 1 base; unmatched bases: 9. The CDR3 sequence is CASSPGQEGGNYGYTF. The CDR3 DNA is TGCGCCAGCAGCCCGGGACAGGAAGGGGGTAACTATGGCTACACCTTC.

This sequence joins TRBV29-1 and TRBJ2-2; TRBD1 matches 8 bases. The CDR3 is 15 amino acids. The V gene's germline CDR1 is SQVTM and CDR2 ANQGSEA. V lost 5 bases and J lost 5; bases outside the gene matches: 10. Written as DNA, the CDR3 is TGCAGCGTTCGGAGGACAGGGTCGGAGACCGGGGAGCTGTTTTTT. Translation gives CSVRRTGSETGELFF.

The CDR3 region has the DNA TGTGCCAGCAGCTTTAGCGGAAACACCATATATTTT. Protein product: CASSFSGNTIYF. The V and J genes are TRBV7-8 and TRBJ1-3, with D hard to call. With 3 bases removed from V and 4 bases from J, the gap between germline ends came to 4 bases. CDR1 SGHVS and CDR2 FQNEAQ come from the germline V gene. This CDR3 is 12 amino acids long.

This chain links TRBV2 with TRBJ1-1; D might be TRBD1 (5 bases). The CDR3 is 16 residues long. Germline CDR1 and CDR2: SNHLY and FYNNEI. V shed 8 bases and J shed 2 bases, with 21 bases lying between them. The CDR3 DNA is TGTGCCAGCCTCACCCTGGGGCGGGGGGGAAACACTGAAGCTTTCTTT. Translating it yields CASLTLGRGGNTEAFF. The variable domain in full, with the rest retrieved from reference TRBV2 and TRBJ1-1, is EPEVTQTPSHQVTQMGQEVILRCVPISNHLYFYWYRQILGQKVEFLVSFYNNEISEKSEIFDDQFSVERPDGSNFTLKIRSTKLEDSAMYFCASLTLGRGGNTEAFFGQGTRLTVV.

This chain links TRBV7-3 with TRBJ1-2; 7 bases line up with TRBD1. V lost 5 bases and J lost 6; bases outside the gene matches: 12. The CDR3 spans 15 residues. Looked up from germline, CDR1 is SGHTA and CDR2 is FQGTGA. The DNA for the CDR3 is TGTGCCAGCAGCCAGGGGGGTTCGGGAGCTAATGGCTACACCTTC. It translates to CASSQGGSGANGYTF.

The chain uses TRBV29-1 and TRBJ2-7; D gene unclear. Germline loops: CDR1 SQVTM, CDR2 ANQGSEA. V was trimmed by 4 bases and J by 7 bases, leaving 11 bases between them. The CDR3 extends over 11 amino acids. CDR3 in amino acids: CSVGSSGEQYF. CDR3 DNA: TGCAGCGTTGGTTCCTCCGGGGAGCAGTACTTC.

The rearrangement joins TRBV6-1 to TRBJ2-4, with D perhaps matching TRBD1 or TRBD2 (5 bases each). CDR1 MNHNS and CDR2 SASEGT come from the germline V gene. The V and J ends lost 1 base and 8 bases respectively, with 12 bases between them. This CDR3 has 14 amino acids. CDR3 amino acids: CASSEGGNRDIQYF. CDR3 in DNA: TGTGCCAGCAGTGAAGGGGGGAATCGGGACATTCAGTACTTC.

The gene calls are TRBV20-1 and TRBJ2-2; D is ambiguous. This CDR3 comprises 11 residues. The V gene's germline CDR1 is DFQATT and CDR2 SNEGSKA (reference sequence). The V end was cut by 2 bases, the J end by 4 bases, with 2 bases between. CDR3 sequence reads: CSARRTGELFF. The CDR3 DNA reads TGCAGTGCTAGACGCACCGGGGAGCTGTTTTTT.

The chain employs TRBV12-3 or TRBV12-4 and TRBJ1-1; possible D gene TRBD1, 6 bases. With 7 bases removed from V and 1 base from J, the gap between germline ends came to 10 bases. The CDR3 has 13 amino acids. The CDR3 DNA sequence: TGTGCCAGCAACCCGACAGGGAACACTGAAGCTTTCTTT. This codes for CASNPTGNTEAFF.

The chain joins TRBV5-5 to TRBJ2-1; D is perhaps TRBD1 (5 bases). CDR1 and CDR2 (germline): SGHKS, YYEKEE (reference sequence). Between the trimmed V and J ends, which lost 4 bases and 2 bases, there was a span of 13 bases. The CDR3 is made up of 15 amino acids. The CDR3 is CASSEGASPYNEQFF. CDR3 sequence (DNA): TGTGCCAGCAGCGAAGGGGCGAGCCCCTACAATGAGCAGTTCTTC.

This rearrangement joins TRBV28 to TRBJ2-7; D is undetermined. The germline V gene has CDR1 MDHEN and CDR2 SYDVKM. The CDR3 totals 16 residues. The V end lost 5 bases, the J end lost 4 bases, and 21 bases lay between the germline ends. DNA for the CDR3: TGTGCCAGCAGTCCCAGCTTGGGATCCTCCCTTTACGAGCAGTACTTC. Residues: CASSPSLGSSLYEQYF.

This clone came up once. The CDR3 sequence: CASSLYRDQPQHF. The CDR3 coding sequence is TGTGCCAGCAGTTTATACCGGGATCAGCCCCAGCATTTT. This rearrangement joins TRBV12-3 or TRBV12-4 to TRBJ1-5; D gene unclear. V shed 2 bases and J shed 5 bases, with 7 bases lying between them. The CDR3 spans 13 residues.

The chain is built from TRBV9 and TRBJ1-1; D remains ambiguous. This CDR3 has 12 amino acids. V was cut by 5 bases and J by 7 bases, with 12 bases left in between. CDR1 is SGDLS and CDR2 is YYNGEE in the germline V gene. The CDR3 protein is CASSQQSNEAFF. In DNA form, the CDR3 reads TGTGCCAGCAGTCAACAGAGTAATGAAGCTTTCTTT. Using reference TRBV9 and TRBJ1-1 for the parts outside the CDR3, the full variable domain is DSGVTQTPKHLITATGQRVTLRCSPRSGDLSVYWYQQSLDQGLQFLIQYYNGEERAKGNILERFSAQQFPDLHSELNLSSLELGDSALYFCASSQQSNEAFFGQGTRLTVV.

The rearrangement uses TRBV12-3 or TRBV12-4 and TRBJ2-5; no clear D. This CDR3 comprises 12 residues. Deletions cut 3 bases from V and 5 bases from J, with 7 bases between. In DNA, the CDR3 is TGTGCCAGCAGTTTTTCTACGGAGACCCAGTACTTC. Protein product: CASSFSTETQYF.

CDR3 sequence reads: CATSLGTAPGYEQYV. DNA for the CDR3: TGTGCCACCAGCTTAGGGACAGCCCCTGGTTACGAGCAGTACGTC. The rearrangement joins TRBV15 to TRBJ2-7; 7 nucleotides match TRBD1. Germline-derived CDR1 and CDR2 are LNHNV and YYDKDF (reference sequence). The CDR3 spans 15 residues. After removal of 5 bases from V and 4 bases from J, the junction contained 11 bases not matched to a gene.

The chain has TRBV30 and TRBJ2-3; D gene uncertain. The CDR3 contains 14 residues. CDR1 and CDR2 (germline): GTSNPN, SVGIG (reference sequence). V lost 2 bases and J lost 1, with 10 bases in between. The CDR3 nucleotides read TGTGCCTGGAGTTCGGGCAGACGCACAGATACGCAGTATTTT. Translating it yields CAWSSGRRTDTQYF.

CDR3 bases: TGTGCCAGCAGCTTGGTAGGGTCCAATTCACCCCTCCACTTT. It encodes CASSLVGSNSPLHF. The chain couples TRBV5-5 to TRBJ1-6; D remains unclear. V was clipped by 0 bases and J by 7 bases, with 8 bases between them. CDR3 length equals 14 residues. Looked up from germline, CDR1 is SGHKS and CDR2 is YYEKEE (reference sequence).

The chain carries TRBV6-1 and TRBJ2-3, with 9 bases identical to TRBD2. Germline CDR1 and CDR2: MNHNS and SASEGT. Unmatched junction bases numbered 14, after V lost 2 bases and J lost 2 bases. CDR3 size: 19 residues. The CDR3 DNA reads TGTGCCAGCAGTGAAATTGGCGGGAGGGCCGTGGGTCCCACAGATACGCAGTATTTT. Protein product: CASSEIGGRAVGPTDTQYF.

DNA of the CDR3: TGTGCCAGCAGCTTAGCAGCGGGGGGCACCCCCTACGAGCAGTACTTC. Amino acid sequence: CASSLAAGGTPYEQYF. The chain employs TRBV7-8 and TRBJ2-7, with 9 bases identical to TRBD2. CDR1 SGHVS and CDR2 FQNEAQ come from the germline V gene. CDR3 size: 16 residues. V was clipped by 0 bases and J by 2 bases; unmatched bases: 5.